One sample yielded the 8 T cell receptor beta chains listed below, sequenced in a study of T cells after yellow fever vaccination. Using its own MiXCR run on the 5' RACE reads, TCRdb lists one record per CDR3 protein. The repertoire consists of 25,000 to 30,000 distinct CDR3 sequences, with under 6% occurring once and the leading ten covering just over 40%. The specimen was CD8+ T cells sorted from PBMCs, collected 10 days after the yellow fever booster vaccination. The receptor set was obtained from a man aged 25 to 40 who received the YFV17D yellow fever vaccine.

Many counts were recorded for this clonotype. The chain recombines TRBV29-1 with TRBJ1-5; D gene unclear. The CDR3 has 12 amino acids. The germline CDR1 and CDR2 sequences are SQVTM and ANQGSEA. V was cut by 5 bases and J by 0 bases, with 5 bases left in between. The CDR3 DNA reads as TGCAGCGTTTCACATAGCAATCAGCCCCAGCATTTT. Residues: CSVSHSNQPQHF.

This clonotype was seen ten or more times. The V gene is TRBV20-1, the J gene TRBJ2-7, with D perhaps TRBD1 (5 bases). CDR1 is DFQATT, CDR2 SNEGSKA, per germline (reference sequence). The germline V and J ends were trimmed by 5 bases and 4 bases, with 12 bases remaining between them. The length of the CDR3 is 12 residues. This chain's CDR3 is CSASPTEYEQYF. For the CDR3, the DNA is TGCAGTGCTTCTCCGACAGAGTACGAGCAGTACTTC.

This clonotype has ten or more counts. The chain employs TRBV20-1 and TRBJ2-5, with TRBD2 matching over 7 bases. The CDR3 totals 15 residues. The germline CDR1 and CDR2 sequences are DFQATT and SNEGSKA (reference sequence). Trimming cost V 5 bases and J 2 bases; bases outside gene matches: 11. The CDR3 DNA follows: TGCAGTGCTTACCCAGTCCAAGCGGGGCAAGAGACCCAGTACTTC. Encoded protein: CSAYPVQAGQETQYF.

This clonotype was seen repeatedly, ten times or more. The gene calls are TRBV19 and TRBJ1-1; a weak D match, TRBD1 (6 bases). CDR3 length: 14 residues. Per the germline V gene, CDR1 is LNHDA and CDR2 is SQIVND (reference sequence). The V gene lost 6 bases and the J gene lost 1 base, with 12 bases spanning the gap. CDR3 loop: CASRYREPNTEAFF. DNA for the CDR3: TGTGCCAGTAGATACAGGGAACCGAACACTGAAGCTTTCTTT.

The table lists this clonotype with a few counts. J is TRBJ1-5 and V is TRBV19; 8 bases are a match to TRBD1. The CDR3 sequence is 14 residues long. Unmatched junction bases numbered 5, after V lost 6 bases and J lost 4 bases. The V gene's germline CDR1 is LNHDA and CDR2 SQIVND (reference sequence). This chain's CDR3 is CASREDRGNQPQHF. The CDR3 DNA is TGTGCCAGTAGGGAAGACAGGGGAAATCAGCCCCAGCATTTT.

The table lists this clonotype with many counts. The chain is built from TRBV6-6 and TRBJ2-1; TRBD2 matches 7 bases. The CDR3 extends over 15 amino acids. Germline CDR1 reads MNHNY; CDR2 reads SVGAGI (reference sequence). J lost 7 bases, V lost 6 bases, and 12 bases had no gene match. In DNA form, the CDR3 reads TGTGCCAGCAGCCCTTTCCGGGAGGTCGATAATGAGCAGTTCTTC. This encodes CASSPFREVDNEQFF.

This clonotype was observed at least ten times. The chain is built from TRBV28 and TRBJ2-1; D remains ambiguous. The V end was cut by 4 bases, the J end by 3 bases, with 10 bases between. Germline values: CDR1 MDHEN, CDR2 SYDVKM. The CDR3 runs to 14 residues. This CDR3 reads CASSSGPLYNEQFF. CDR3 nucleotide sequence: TGTGCCAGCAGTTCCGGGCCTCTCTACAATGAGCAGTTCTTC.

This clonotype was seen many times. The CDR3 loop is CASSPRTGEIYNEQFF. The CDR3 DNA is TGTGCCAGCAGCCCCCGGACAGGGGAAATCTACAATGAGCAGTTCTTC. The chain is built from TRBV7-9 and TRBJ2-1; 9 positions agree with TRBD1. CDR1 is SEHNR and CDR2 is FQNEAQ in the germline V gene (reference sequence). V gave up 5 bases and J gave up 3 bases; unmatched junction bases: 8. The CDR3 extends over 16 amino acids. The full variable domain, completed using reference TRBV7-9 and TRBJ2-1, is DTGVSQNPRHKITKRGQNVTFRCDPISEHNRLYWYRQTLGQGPEFLTYFQNEAQLEKSRLLSDRFSAERPKGSFSTLEIQRTEQGDSAMYLCASSPRTGEIYNEQFFGPGTRLTVL.